The T cell receptor beta chain under discussion was sequenced for a study of T-cell memory formation after mild COVID-19. With regard to this clonotype: Its antigen remains unknown.

A 5'RACE reaction primed in the constant segment made cDNA libraries of TCR alpha and TCR beta, and these carried sample barcodes and UMIs. TCRdb called the 5' RACE reads again in MiXCR, with one record for every CDR3 protein. This sample yields hundreds of thousands of distinct CDR3 sequences, of which around 13% are seen a single time; 22% belongs to the top ten. CDR3 size: 14 residues. Germline V lookup: CDR1 SNHLY, CDR2 FYNNEI. The junction had 3 bases not matched to a gene; V was cut back by 6 bases and J by 5 bases. General observations from the study: Clones which contracted sat mainly in CM and EM if CD4+, and in EMRA if CD8+. Unconfirmed was the SARS-CoV-2 specificity of second-wave clones that peaked on day 37. Day 15 to 85 contracting clones showed balanced CD4/CD8; later expanders leaned CD4+.

The chain uses TRBV2 and TRBJ2-5, with 13 bases that match TRBD2. The sample was PBMCs or a T cell subset sorted from them (not recorded which). This sequence was found in a man younger than 30 who had mild COVID-19 (a few samples of this study predate the infection). Cell type and time point are not known. CDR3: CASRGLAGLETQYF. The CDR3 region has the DNA TGTGCCAGCAGGGGACTAGCGGGATTGGAGACCCAGTACTTC.